These 15 T cell receptor beta chains were all obtained from the same sample, sequenced in a study of cytomegalovirus exposure and HLA in healthy donors. This PCR relied on a set of 60 Vbeta primers and 13 Jbeta primers. Method: immunoSEQ multiplex PCR; TCRdb's copy keeps in-frame clones and lacks some. The sample includes under 130,000 clones, 79% of them seen just once. The sequencing sample was made of PBMCs. The source of these receptors is a woman in her forties in good health and CMV-seronegative.

This chain joins TRBV9 and TRBJ2-1; TRBD1 might be the D (5 bases). V was pared by 3 bases and J by 6 bases, with 16 bases between. Germline CDR1 reads SGDLS; CDR2 reads YYNGEE. This CDR3 region has 15 residues. In nucleotides, the CDR3 is TGTGCCAGCAGCGGGCAGGGCCCTAAGGGCAATGAGCAGTTCTTC. The encoded protein is CASSGQGPKGNEQFF.

In nucleotides, the CDR3 is TGTGCCAGCAGTTATCAGGCCGCCGGGGTAGTGATAAAGACCCAGTACTTC. Translated: CASSYQAAGVVIKTQYF. The chain carries TRBV11-2 and TRBJ2-5; D is possibly TRBD2 (5 bases). Germline CDR1 reads SGHAT; CDR2 reads FQNNGV. V was cut by 6 bases and J by 6 bases, with 26 bases left in between. The length of the CDR3 is 17 residues.

This chain joins TRBV30 and TRBJ2-6; D unresolved. In germline, CDR1 is GTSNPN, CDR2 SVGIG (reference sequence). Between the trimmed V and J ends, which lost 2 bases and 1 base, there was a span of 6 bases. The CDR3 is made up of 14 amino acids. CDR3 in amino acids: CAWSRSSGANVLTF. The CDR3 DNA is TGTGCCTGGAGTCGGTCATCTGGGGCCAACGTCCTGACTTTC. The full variable domain, rest sourced from reference TRBV30 and TRBJ2-6, is SQTIHQWPATLVQPVGSPLSLECTVEGTSNPNLYWYRQAAGRGLQLLFYSVGIGQISSEVPQNLSASRPQDRQFILSSKKLLLSDSGFYLCAWSRSSGANVLTFGAGSRLTVL.

The V call is TRBV19, the J call TRBJ1-4; a weak D match, TRBD1 (5 bases). Trimming left V 5 bases short and J 0 bases short, with 10 bases between. Germline CDR1 reads LNHDA; CDR2 reads SQIVND (reference sequence). The CDR3 length is 15 residues. The CDR3 reads CASSPMTATNEKLFF. CDR3 nucleotides: TGTGCCAGTAGTCCAATGACAGCAACTAATGAAAAACTGTTTTTT.

The chain joins TRBV5-8 to TRBJ2-7, with 11 bases fitting TRBD1. V dropped 5 bases and J dropped 5; count of bases not matched to a gene: 9. The length of the CDR3 is 15 residues. Germline V gene data show CDR1 as SGHTS and CDR2 as YDEGEE. The DNA of the CDR3 is TGTGCCAGCAGGGGTTTGGGACAGGGGGTCCACGAGCAGTACTTC. Translating it yields CASRGLGQGVHEQYF.

This clone was picked up a small number of times. The rearrangement links TRBV6-5 to TRBJ1-5, with 7 bases aligning to TRBD1. CDR1 MNHEY and CDR2 SVGAGI come from the germline V gene. J was trimmed by 0 bases and V by 6 bases; bases with no gene match: 5. The CDR3 extends over 15 amino acids. CDR3 amino acids: CASRETGSSNQPQHF. The DNA for the CDR3 is TGTGCCAGCAGGGAGACAGGGAGTAGCAATCAGCCCCAGCATTTT.

This clone was counted a few times. The gene calls are TRBV5-1 and TRBJ1-6; possibly TRBD1 for D (6 bases). CDR3 length: 17 residues. The germline V gene has CDR1 SGHRS and CDR2 YFSETQ. V was pared by 4 bases and J by 0 bases, with 14 bases between. The DNA for the CDR3 is TGCGCCAGCAGCCCCGGACAGAGGAGCTCCTATAATTCACCCCTCCACTTT. The encoded protein is CASSPGQRSSYNSPLHF.

The J gene is TRBJ2-7, the V gene TRBV28, with D maybe TRBD2 (5 bases). V gave up 2 bases and J gave up 6 bases, with 8 bases separating them. The CDR3 contains 12 residues. Germline CDR1 MDHEN, CDR2 SYDVKM. The CDR3 reads CASSLRRREQYF. CDR3 nucleotide sequence: TGTGCCAGCAGTTTAAGGAGGCGCGAGCAGTACTTC.

The CDR3 region has the DNA TGTGCCAGCTCACCCCAAGTTGGACAGGGGGCCATCCAAGAGACCCAGTACTTC. Translating gives CASSPQVGQGAIQETQYF. V is TRBV18 and J is TRBJ2-5, with 11 bases lining up with TRBD1. V lost 3 bases to trimming and J lost 1 base; unmatched junction nucleotides: 10. Germline CDR1 and CDR2: KGHSH and LQKENI. This CDR3 has 18 residues.

The J gene is TRBJ2-3, the V gene TRBV4-3, with D perhaps matching TRBD2 (5 bases). Germline V gives CDR1 LGHNA, CDR2 YSLEER. Trimming cost V 3 bases and J 1 base, with 5 bases left between them. There are 13 residues in the CDR3. The CDR3 DNA follows: TGCGCCAGCAGCCACGGGGGCACAGATACGCAGTATTTT. Encoded protein: CASSHGGTDTQYF.

A remark on this clone: Additional DNA sequences in this sample encode the identical CDR3. The chain is built from TRBV7-2 and TRBJ2-5; TRBD1 agrees at 7 bases. In germline, CDR1 is SGHTA, CDR2 FQGNSA. V shed 5 bases, J shed 3 bases, and the junction held 3 bases outside the gene matches. The CDR3 has 13 residues. The CDR3 loop reads CASSLTGEETQYF. The CDR3 bases are TGTGCCAGCAGCCTCACAGGGGAAGAGACCCAGTACTTC.

This clone has ten or more counts. This chain connects TRBV5-4 to TRBJ2-1; 9 bases are a match to TRBD1. CDR1 is SGHNT and CDR2 is YYREEE in the germline V gene (reference sequence). This CDR3 comprises 15 residues. J lost 1 base, V lost 4 bases, and 3 bases had no gene match. The CDR3 spells CASSRDRGSYNEQFF. Here the CDR3 DNA reads TGTGCCAGCAGCCGTGACAGGGGGTCCTACAATGAGCAGTTCTTC.

The chain employs TRBV7-9 and TRBJ2-7; TRBD1 agrees at 8 bases. The CDR3 is made up of 16 amino acids. Germline assignment: CDR1 SEHNR and CDR2 FQNEAQ (reference sequence). V lost 4 bases and J lost 4; bases outside the gene matches: 12. DNA of the CDR3: TGTGCCAGCAGCTCTAGGGTGAGGGACAGGCCATACGAGCAGTACTTC. Encoded protein: CASSSRVRDRPYEQYF.

The chain employs TRBV6-5 and TRBJ2-5, with D perhaps TRBD1 (6 bases). CDR3 length: 14 amino acids. The germline V gene encodes CDR1 MNHEY and CDR2 SVGAGI. V shed 3 bases and J shed 3 bases, with 11 bases lying between them. CDR3 protein: CASSYYEGEETQYF. CDR3 bases: TGTGCCAGCAGTTATTATGAGGGGGAAGAGACCCAGTACTTC.

The chain has TRBV6-1 and TRBJ1-5; a weak D match, TRBD1 (5 bases). CDR1 is MNHNS, CDR2 SASEGT, per germline. Trimming stripped 4 bases from V and 0 bases from J, with 7 bases between. The CDR3 loop spans 14 amino acids. This chain's CDR3 is CASSGTHSNQPQHF. Written as DNA, the CDR3 is TGTGCCAGCAGTGGGACACATAGCAATCAGCCCCAGCATTTT.